This record covers a single T cell receptor beta chain. Sequencing ends 3 residues short of the CDR3 end; the germline J gene provides the rest. These data come from a study of T cells in women clearing cervical HPV infection. The germline V gene has CDR1 SGHDT and CDR2 YYEEEE. Trimming shortened V by 4 bases and J by 4 bases, and 14 bases separated the two germline ends. This CDR3 spans 14 amino acids. Sequencing was performed with immunoSEQ multiplex PCR; in TCRdb, only in-frame clones are kept and a portion is missing. The ten top clones account for over 9.5%, within a sample of about 16,000 clones. Prevalent HPV16 infections were excluded; only incident single HPV16 infections included.

This clonotype originated in a woman aged 18-69 years with a cervical HPV16 infection that either progressed to CIN3+ or cleared (not recorded which). The sequenced sample consisted of blood buffy coat. V and J are TRBV5-6 and TRBJ2-5, with D tentatively TRBD1 (6 bases). The CDR3 region is CASSDIQGLETQYF. The sequenced CDR3 bases are TGTGCCAGCAGCGATATACAGGGCCTAGAGACC.